The next 7 T cell receptor beta chains were all read from a single sample in a study of blood T cells in healthy people across ages. Then a second PCR, running about 7 to 11 cycles, was carried out with a sample-barcoded 5' primer and a J-beta primer mix. TCRdb reprocessed the 5' RACE reads via MiXCR and lists one record per CDR3 protein. The data show around 1.5 million distinct CDR3 sequences, 42% seen once. Material for sequencing was blood. The receptors shown here come from a woman in her late teens or twenties in good health.

The table lists this clonotype with a few counts. The chain is built from TRBV6-1 and TRBJ2-7; TRBD2 agrees at 7 bases. V was clipped by 3 bases and J by 0 bases; unmatched bases: 5. Germline V gene sequence: CDR1 MNHNS, CDR2 SASEGT. There are 15 residues in the CDR3. The CDR3 sequence: CASSEGGTNSYEQYF. CDR3 nucleotide sequence: TGTGCCAGCAGTGAGGGCGGGACTAACTCCTACGAGCAGTACTTC.

There are a few counts of this clonotype. The chain joins TRBV11-2 to TRBJ2-7, with D possibly called TRBD1 or TRBD2 (5 bases each). V was cut by 4 bases and J by 6 bases, with 13 bases left in between. The CDR3 is made up of 13 amino acids. Germline CDR1 SGHAT, CDR2 FQNNGV. The chain's CDR3 is CASSSSRGSEQYF. For the CDR3, the DNA is TGTGCCAGCAGCTCGTCGAGGGGATCCGAGCAGTACTTC. The variable domain in full, completed from reference TRBV11-2 and TRBJ2-7, reads EAGVAQSPRYKIIEKRQSVAFWCNPISGHATLYWYQQILGQGPKLLIQFQNNGVVDDSQLPKDRFSAERLKGVDSTLKIQPAKLEDSAVYLCASSSSRGSEQYFGPGTRLTVT.

This chain joins TRBV11-2 and TRBJ1-2, with TRBD1 matching 8 bases. Germline assignment: CDR1 SGHAT and CDR2 FQNNGV. CDR3 length equals 19 residues. The J segment lost 2 bases and the V segment lost 2 bases, leaving 16 bases of the junction unmatched. The CDR3 sequence: CASSLKIDATGTGNYGYTF. The CDR3 nucleotides read TGTGCCAGCAGCTTAAAGATCGACGCTACCGGGACAGGAAACTATGGCTACACCTTC.

J is TRBJ2-4 and V is TRBV20-1; 10 nucleotides match TRBD2. There are 17 residues in the CDR3. Germline CDR1 and CDR2: DFQATT and SNEGSKA (reference sequence). J gave up 13 bases and V 5 bases, and 23 bases lay outside the gene matches. The CDR3 DNA follows: TGCAGTGCTCGTACTAGCGGGGTGCGGCGGTGGGGGGGGGAGCAGTACTTC. Translation: CSARTSGVRRWGGEQYF.

This rearrangement joins TRBV3-1 to TRBJ1-6; D may be TRBD1 (5 bases). Trimming pared 0 bases from V and 8 bases from J, leaving 14 bases between. The CDR3 length is 16 residues. Germline-derived CDR1 and CDR2 are LGHDT and YNNKEL (reference sequence). This chain's CDR3 is CASSQDGAGTYSPLHF. The CDR3 DNA reads as TGTGCCAGCAGCCAAGATGGAGCCGGGACTTATTCACCCCTCCACTTT.

This clonotype has a single count. The rearrangement links TRBV7-8 to TRBJ1-6; 9 nucleotides agree with TRBD1. CDR3 length: 16 amino acids. J gave up 8 bases and V 7 bases, and 12 bases lay outside the gene matches. The germline gives CDR1 SGHVS, CDR2 FQNEAQ. The CDR3 region is CASTPEGGQGYSPLHF. CDR3 DNA sequence: TGTGCCAGCACCCCAGAAGGGGGACAGGGCTATTCACCCCTCCACTTT.

The chain employs TRBV27 and TRBJ1-2; 9 nucleotides agree with TRBD1. The CDR3 runs to 14 residues. V shed 5 bases, J shed 8 bases, and the junction held 9 bases outside the gene matches. Germline-derived CDR1 and CDR2 are MNHEY and SMNVEV (reference sequence). The CDR3 nucleotides read TGTGCCAGCAGTCCAGAACAGGGGGCACTAGGCTACACCTTC. This codes for CASSPEQGALGYTF.